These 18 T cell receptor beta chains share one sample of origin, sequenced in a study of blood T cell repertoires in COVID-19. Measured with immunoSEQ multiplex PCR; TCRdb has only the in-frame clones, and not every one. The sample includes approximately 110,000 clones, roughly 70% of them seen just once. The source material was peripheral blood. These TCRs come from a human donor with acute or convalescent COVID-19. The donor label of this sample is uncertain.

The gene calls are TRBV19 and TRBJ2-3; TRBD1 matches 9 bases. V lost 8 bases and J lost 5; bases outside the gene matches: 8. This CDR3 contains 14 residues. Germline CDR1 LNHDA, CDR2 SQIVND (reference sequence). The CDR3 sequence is CASRGTGQGDTQYF. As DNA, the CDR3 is TGTGCCAGTCGGGGGACAGGGCAAGGAGATACGCAGTATTTT. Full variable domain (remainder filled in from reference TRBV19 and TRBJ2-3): DGGITQSPKYLFRKEGQNVTLSCEQNLNHDAMYWYRQDPGQGLRLIYYSQIVNDFQKGDIAEGYSVSREKKESFPLTVTSAQKNPTAFYLCASRGTGQGDTQYFGPGTRLTVL.

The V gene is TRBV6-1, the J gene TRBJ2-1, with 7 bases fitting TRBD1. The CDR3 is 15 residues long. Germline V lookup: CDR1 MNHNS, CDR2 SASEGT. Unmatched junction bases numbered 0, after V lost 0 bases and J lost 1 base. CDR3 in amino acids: CASSEAQGSYNEQFF. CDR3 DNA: TGTGCCAGCAGTGAAGCACAGGGGTCCTACAATGAGCAGTTCTTC.

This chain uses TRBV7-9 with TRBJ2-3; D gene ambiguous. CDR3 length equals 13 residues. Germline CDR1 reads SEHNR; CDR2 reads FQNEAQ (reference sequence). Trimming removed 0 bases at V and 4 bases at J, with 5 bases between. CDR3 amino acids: CASSLAAADTQYF. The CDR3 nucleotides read TGTGCCAGCAGCTTAGCGGCCGCAGATACGCAGTATTTT.

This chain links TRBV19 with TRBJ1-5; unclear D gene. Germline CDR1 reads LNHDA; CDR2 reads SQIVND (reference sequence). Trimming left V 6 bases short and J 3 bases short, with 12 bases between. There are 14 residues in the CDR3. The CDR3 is CASREGAINQPQHF. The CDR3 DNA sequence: TGTGCCAGTAGAGAGGGCGCAATCAATCAGCCCCAGCATTTT.

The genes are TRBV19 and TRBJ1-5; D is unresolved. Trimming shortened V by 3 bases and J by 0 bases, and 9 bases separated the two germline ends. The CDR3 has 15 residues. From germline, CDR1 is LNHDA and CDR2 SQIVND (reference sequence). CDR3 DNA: TGTGCCAGTAGTATGTCCGGTTATAGCAATCAGCCCCAGCATTTT. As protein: CASSMSGYSNQPQHF.

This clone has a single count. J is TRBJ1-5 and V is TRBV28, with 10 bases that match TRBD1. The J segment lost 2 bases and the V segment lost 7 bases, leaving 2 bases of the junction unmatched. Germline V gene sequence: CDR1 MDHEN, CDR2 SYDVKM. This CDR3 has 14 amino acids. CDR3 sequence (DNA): TGTGCCAGCATGACAGGGGGCGGCAATCAGCCCCAGCATTTT. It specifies CASMTGGGNQPQHF.

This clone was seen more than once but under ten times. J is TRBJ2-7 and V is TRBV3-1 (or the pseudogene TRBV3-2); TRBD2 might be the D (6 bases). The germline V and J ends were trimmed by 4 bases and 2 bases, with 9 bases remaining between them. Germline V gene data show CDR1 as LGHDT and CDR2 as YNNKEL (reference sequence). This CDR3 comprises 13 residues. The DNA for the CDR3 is TGTGCCAGCAGCCGGCGGGGAACCTACGAGCAGTACTTC. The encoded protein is CASSRRGTYEQYF.

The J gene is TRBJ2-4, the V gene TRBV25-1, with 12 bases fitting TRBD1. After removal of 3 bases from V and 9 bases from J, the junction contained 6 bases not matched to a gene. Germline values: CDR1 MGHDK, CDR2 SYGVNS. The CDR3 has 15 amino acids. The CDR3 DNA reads TGTGCCAGCAGTGACCCCGGGACAGGGGGCTCCATTCAGTACTTC. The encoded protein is CASSDPGTGGSIQYF.

CDR3 amino acids: CAISESRTSGSYEQYF. In DNA form, the CDR3 reads TGTGCCATCAGTGAGTCGCGGACTAGCGGATCCTACGAGCAGTACTTC. This sequence joins TRBV10-3 and TRBJ2-7; 10 bases are shared with TRBD2. V was clipped by 0 bases and J by 1 base; unmatched bases: 3. The CDR3 length is 16 residues. From germline, CDR1 is ENHRY and CDR2 SYGVKD.

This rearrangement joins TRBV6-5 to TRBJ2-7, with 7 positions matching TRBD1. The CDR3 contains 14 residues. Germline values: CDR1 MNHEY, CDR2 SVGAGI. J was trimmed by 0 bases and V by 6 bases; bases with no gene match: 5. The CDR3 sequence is CASRVGDSSYEQYF. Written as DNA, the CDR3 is TGTGCCAGCAGAGTGGGGGACAGCTCCTACGAGCAGTACTTC.

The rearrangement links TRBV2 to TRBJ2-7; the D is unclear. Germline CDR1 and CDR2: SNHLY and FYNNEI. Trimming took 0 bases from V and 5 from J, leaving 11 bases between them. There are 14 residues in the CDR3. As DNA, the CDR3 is TGTGCCAGCAGTGAAGCGCTTTTGGCAGACGAGCAGTACTTC. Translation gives CASSEALLADEQYF.

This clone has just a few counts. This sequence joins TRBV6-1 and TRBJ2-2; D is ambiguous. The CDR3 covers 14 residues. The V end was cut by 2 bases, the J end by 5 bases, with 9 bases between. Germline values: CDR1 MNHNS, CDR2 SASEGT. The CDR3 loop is CASSESTGTGELFF. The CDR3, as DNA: TGTGCCAGCAGTGAATCCACCGGGACCGGGGAGCTGTTTTTT.

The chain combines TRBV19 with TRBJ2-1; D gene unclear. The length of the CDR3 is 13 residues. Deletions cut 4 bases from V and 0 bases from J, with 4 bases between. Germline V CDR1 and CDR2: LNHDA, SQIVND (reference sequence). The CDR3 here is CASSTHSYNEQFF. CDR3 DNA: TGTGCCAGTAGTACCCACTCCTACAATGAGCAGTTCTTC. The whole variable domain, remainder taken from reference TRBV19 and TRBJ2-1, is DGGITQSPKYLFRKEGQNVTLSCEQNLNHDAMYWYRQDPGQGLRLIYYSQIVNDFQKGDIAEGYSVSREKKESFPLTVTSAQKNPTAFYLCASSTHSYNEQFFGPGTRLTVL.

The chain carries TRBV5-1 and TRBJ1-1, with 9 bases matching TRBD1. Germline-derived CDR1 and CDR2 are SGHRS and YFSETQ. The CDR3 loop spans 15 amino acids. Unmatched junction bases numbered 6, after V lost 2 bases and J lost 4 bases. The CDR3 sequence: CASSFLTGGGTEAFF. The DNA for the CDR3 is TGCGCCAGCAGCTTTTTGACAGGGGGAGGCACTGAAGCTTTCTTT.

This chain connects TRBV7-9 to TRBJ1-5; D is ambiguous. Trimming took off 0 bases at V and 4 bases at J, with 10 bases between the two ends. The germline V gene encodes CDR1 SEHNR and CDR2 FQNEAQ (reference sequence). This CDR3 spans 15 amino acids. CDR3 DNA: TGTGCCAGCAGCTTAGCGCTGGGAGGGAATCAGCCCCAGCATTTT. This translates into CASSLALGGNQPQHF.

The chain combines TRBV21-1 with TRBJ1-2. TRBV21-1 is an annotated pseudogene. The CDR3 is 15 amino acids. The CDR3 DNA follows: TGTGCCAGCAGCCCATCATACTCTGCTAACTATGGCTACACCTTC. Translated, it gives CASSPSYSANYGYTF.

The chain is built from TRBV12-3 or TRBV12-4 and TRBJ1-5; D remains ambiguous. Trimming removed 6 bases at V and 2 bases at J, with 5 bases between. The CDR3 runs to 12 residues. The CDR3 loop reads CASSLRNQPQHF. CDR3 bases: TGTGCCAGCAGCCTACGCAATCAGCCCCAGCATTTT.

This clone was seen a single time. The CDR3 loop reads CATAGQGATGSSTDTQYF. In DNA, the CDR3 is TGTGCCACCGCGGGACAGGGGGCCACTGGCTCTAGCACAGATACGCAGTATTTT. The J gene is TRBJ2-3, the V gene TRBV24-1; TRBD1 matches 12 bases. CDR1 KGHDR and CDR2 SFDVKD come from the germline V gene. V gave up 9 bases and J gave up 0 bases; unmatched junction bases: 12. This CDR3 has 18 residues.